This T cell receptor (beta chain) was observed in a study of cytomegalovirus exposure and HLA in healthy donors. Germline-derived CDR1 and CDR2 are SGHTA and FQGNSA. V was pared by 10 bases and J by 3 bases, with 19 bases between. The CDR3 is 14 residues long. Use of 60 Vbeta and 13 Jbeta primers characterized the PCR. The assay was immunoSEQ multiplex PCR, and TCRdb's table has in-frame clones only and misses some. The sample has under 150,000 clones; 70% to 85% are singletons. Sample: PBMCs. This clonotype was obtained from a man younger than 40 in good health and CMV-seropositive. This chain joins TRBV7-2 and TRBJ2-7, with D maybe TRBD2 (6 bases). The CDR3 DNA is TGTGCCACGAGACTCGGGACTCAATTCTACGAGCAGTACTTC. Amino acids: CATRLGTQFYEQYF.